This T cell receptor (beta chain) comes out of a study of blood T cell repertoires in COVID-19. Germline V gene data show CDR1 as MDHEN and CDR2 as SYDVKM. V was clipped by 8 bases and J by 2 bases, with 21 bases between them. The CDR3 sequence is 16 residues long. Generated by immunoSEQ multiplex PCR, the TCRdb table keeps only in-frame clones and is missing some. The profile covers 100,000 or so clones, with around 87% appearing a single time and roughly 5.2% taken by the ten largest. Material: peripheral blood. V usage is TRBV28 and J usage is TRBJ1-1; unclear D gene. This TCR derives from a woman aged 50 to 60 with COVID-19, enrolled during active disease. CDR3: CASDGVGSVFNTEAFF. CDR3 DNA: TGTGCCAGCGATGGGGTTGGTAGCGTTTTCAACACTGAAGCTTTCTTT.